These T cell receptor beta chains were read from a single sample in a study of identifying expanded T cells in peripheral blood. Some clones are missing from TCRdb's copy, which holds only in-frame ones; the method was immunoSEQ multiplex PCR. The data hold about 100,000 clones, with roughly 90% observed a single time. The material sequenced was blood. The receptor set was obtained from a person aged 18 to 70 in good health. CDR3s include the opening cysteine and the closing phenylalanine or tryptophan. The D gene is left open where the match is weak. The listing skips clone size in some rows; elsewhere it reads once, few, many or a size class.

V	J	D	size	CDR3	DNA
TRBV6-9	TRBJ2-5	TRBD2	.	CATAGTSRETQYF	TGTGCCACCGCCGGGACTAGCCGGGAGACCCAGTACTTC
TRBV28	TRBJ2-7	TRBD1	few	CASSSHRGLYEQYF	TGTGCCAGCAGTTCCCACAGGGGGCTCTACGAGCAGTACTTC
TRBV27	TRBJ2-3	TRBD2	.	CASSGTSGGLTDTQYF	TGTGCCAGCAGTGGCACTAGCGGGGGCCTCACAGATACGCAGTATTTT
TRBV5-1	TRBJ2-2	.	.	CASSWNTGELFF	TGCGCCAGCAGCTGGAACACCGGGGAGCTGTTTTTT
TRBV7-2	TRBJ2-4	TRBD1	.	CASSLGLQGGNIQYF	TGTGCCAGCAGCTTAGGTCTACAGGGGGGAAACATTCAGTACTTC
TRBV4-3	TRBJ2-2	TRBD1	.	CASSWGTGRAGELFF	TGCGCCAGCAGCTGGGGGACAGGGAGGGCCGGGGAGCTGTTTTTT
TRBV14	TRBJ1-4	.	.	CASSQDPTLNEKLFF	TGTGCCAGCAGCCAAGACCCCACACTTAATGAAAAACTGTTTTTT
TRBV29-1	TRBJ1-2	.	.	CSVEEYPGPINYGYTF	TGCAGCGTTGAAGAGTATCCAGGGCCCATCAACTATGGCTACACCTTC
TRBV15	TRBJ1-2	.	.	CATTKDRNYGYTF	TGTGCCACCACCAAGGACAGAAACTATGGCTACACCTTC
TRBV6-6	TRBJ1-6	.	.	CASSPREAHYNSPLHF	TGTGCCAGCAGCCCCAGGGAGGCACACTATAATTCACCCCTCCACTTT
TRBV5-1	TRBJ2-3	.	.	CASSSTGSTDTQYF	TGCGCCAGCAGCTCGACAGGTTCCACAGATACGCAGTATTTT
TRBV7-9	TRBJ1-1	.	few	CASSLSGNTEAFF	TGTGCCAGCAGCTTATCAGGGAACACTGAAGCTTTCTTT
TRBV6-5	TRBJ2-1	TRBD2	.	CAIPGGKSSYNEQFF	TGTGCCATTCCGGGGGGGAAAAGCTCCTACAATGAGCAGTTCTTC
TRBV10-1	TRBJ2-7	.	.	CASSRGPPGEQYF	TGCGCCAGCAGTCGAGGGCCTCCGGGGGAGCAGTACTTC
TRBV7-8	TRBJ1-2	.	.	CASSLFNRGRGGRNYGYTF	TGTGCCAGCAGCTTATTCAACCGTGGCAGGGGTGGAAGAAACTATGGCTACACCTTC
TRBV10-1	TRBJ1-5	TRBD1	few	CASRQGMGNQPQHF	TGCGCCAGTAGACAGGGGATGGGCAATCAGCCCCAGCATTTT
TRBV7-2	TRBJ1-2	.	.	CASSLPTLDYGYTF	TGTGCCAGCAGCTTACCAACACTCGACTATGGCTACACCTTC
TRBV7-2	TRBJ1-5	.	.	CASSLVGDPGTFNQPQHF	TGTGCCAGCAGCTTAGTTGGAGATCCCGGCACTTTCAATCAGCCCCAGCATTTT
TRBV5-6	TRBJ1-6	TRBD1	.	CASSFGTGTSSPLHF	TGTGCCAGCAGCTTCGGGACAGGGACAAGTTCACCCCTCCACTTT
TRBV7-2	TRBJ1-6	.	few	CASSRTLRIYNSPLHF	TGTGCCAGCAGTCGGACACTAAGGATCTATAATTCACCCCTCCACTTT
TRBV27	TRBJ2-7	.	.	CASSLGRVSLYEQYF	TGTGCCAGCAGTTTAGGTCGGGTCTCACTCTACGAGCAGTACTTC
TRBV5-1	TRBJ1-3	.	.	CASSPDSGGSAGNTIYF	TGCGCCAGCAGCCCGGACAGCGGGGGCTCGGCTGGAAACACCATATATTTT
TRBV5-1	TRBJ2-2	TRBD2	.	CASSGRGRGDTGELFF	TGCGCCAGCAGCGGACGCGGCCGGGGGGACACCGGGGAGCTGTTTTTT
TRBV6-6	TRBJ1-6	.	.	CASSFSAWGADSPLHF	TGTGCCAGCAGTTTTAGTGCTTGGGGGGCGGATTCACCCCTCCACTTT
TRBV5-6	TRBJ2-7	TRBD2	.	CASSFREVQYF	TGTGCCAGCAGCTTCCGGGAGGTGCAGTACTTC
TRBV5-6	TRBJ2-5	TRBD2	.	CASSYDSGPAFWETQYF	TGTGCCAGCAGCTATGATAGCGGGCCCGCCTTTTGGGAGACCCAGTACTTC
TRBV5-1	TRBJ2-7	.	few	CASSLLWGSYEQYF	TGCGCCAGCAGCTTGTTATGGGGGAGCTACGAGCAGTACTTC
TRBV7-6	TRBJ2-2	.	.	CASSLVGLQEQTNTGELFF	TGTGCCAGCAGCTTAGTGGGCCTACAGGAACAAACGAACACCGGGGAGCTGTTTTTT
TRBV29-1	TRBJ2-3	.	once	CSAASRIFATDTQYF	TGCAGCGCCGCATCACGGATATTTGCCACAGATACGCAGTATTTT
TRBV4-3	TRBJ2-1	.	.	CASSLAGPTVNEQFF	TGCGCCAGCAGCCTCGCAGGCCCGACCGTGAATGAGCAGTTCTTC